A single sample gave rise to the 12 T cell receptor beta chains below, sequenced in a study of identifying expanded T cells in peripheral blood (dated by TCRdb to about 2019). Library generation was performed with the immunoSEQ multiplex PCR assay. TCRdb holds this immuneACCESS table with in-frame rearrangements only. Some clones are missing; in checked studies, unresolved V genes explain under half, and the rest has no known cause. The table for this sample lists some 78,000 clones; about four fifths of them were counted only once. The top ten clones comprise roughly 21% of the sample. The sample taken for sequencing was blood. The receptors were sampled from a person between 18 and 75 years old in good health.

The chain couples TRBV9 to TRBJ1-2, with unresolved D. This CDR3 region has 20 residues. Trimming stripped 1 base from V and 2 bases from J, with 27 bases between. Germline assignment: CDR1 SGDLS and CDR2 YYNGEE. CDR3 residues: CASSVFIANSPAATNYGYTF. In DNA, the CDR3 is TGTGCCAGCAGCGTATTTATCGCCAACTCTCCCGCAGCCACAAACTATGGCTACACCTTC.

This clone was seen more than once but under ten times. This rearrangement joins TRBV5-1 to TRBJ2-1; either TRBD1 or TRBD2 may fit D (5 bases each). Trimming pared 3 bases from V and 2 bases from J, leaving 12 bases between. This CDR3 region has 15 residues. Per the germline V gene, CDR1 is SGHRS and CDR2 is YFSETQ. The CDR3 protein is CASSWDHKPYNEQFF. CDR3 DNA sequence: TGCGCCAGCAGCTGGGACCATAAGCCCTACAATGAGCAGTTCTTC.

The genes are TRBV7-9 and TRBJ1-1, with D tentatively TRBD1 (6 bases). CDR1 is SEHNR and CDR2 is FQNEAQ in the germline V gene (reference sequence). The CDR3 runs 15 residues. V was cut by 5 bases and J by 0 bases, with 13 bases left in between. DNA of the CDR3: TGTGCCAGCAGCCCGAGACAGGCCATGAACACTGAAGCTTTCTTT. Its translation: CASSPRQAMNTEAFF.

V gene TRBV11-2 combines with J gene TRBJ2-2; D gene unclear. This CDR3 has 14 residues. The germline gives CDR1 SGHAT, CDR2 FQNNGV. Trimming took 2 bases from V and 8 from J, leaving 12 bases between them. The CDR3 protein is CASSLIQGAGELFF. CDR3 DNA sequence: TGTGCCAGCAGCTTAATTCAAGGCGCTGGGGAGCTGTTTTTT.

V usage is TRBV28 and J usage is TRBJ2-7; weak D call: TRBD2 (6 bases). V was trimmed by 5 bases and J by 5 bases, leaving 22 bases between them. The CDR3 sequence is 16 residues long. Germline V gene data show CDR1 as MDHEN and CDR2 as SYDVKM. The CDR3 region is CASSNPYRAGLDEQYF. The CDR3 nucleotides are TGTGCCAGCAGTAACCCCTATAGGGCGGGATTGGACGAGCAGTACTTC.

V gene TRBV19 combines with J gene TRBJ2-5, with 7 bases aligning to TRBD2. Germline V gives CDR1 LNHDA, CDR2 SQIVND (reference sequence). With V trimmed by 4 bases and J by 5 bases, 7 bases remained unmatched. The CDR3 contains 14 residues. Here the CDR3 reads CASSNGGSEETQYF. The CDR3 DNA reads TGTGCCAGTAGTAACGGCGGGAGCGAGGAGACCCAGTACTTC.

In this sample, this clone turned up a few times. The chain is built from TRBV6-5 and TRBJ2-7, with D possibly being TRBD1 (5 bases). In germline, CDR1 is MNHEY, CDR2 SVGAGI. The CDR3 loop spans 15 amino acids. V lost 0 bases, J lost 2 bases, and 11 bases lay in between. CDR3 DNA sequence: TGTGCCAGCAGTTACTCAGTCAGGGAAGCCTACGAGCAGTACTTC. Translating gives CASSYSVREAYEQYF.

This chain connects TRBV12-5 to TRBJ2-1; 16 bases match TRBD2. The CDR3 extends over 21 amino acids. Germline trimming cut 0 bases from V and 1 base from J; bases unmatched to any gene: 9. Germline CDR1 reads LGHNT; CDR2 reads FRNRAP. CDR3 DNA: TGTGCTAGTGGTTTGGTACGCGGGGGACTAGCGGGAGGGAAATCCTACAATGAGCAGTTCTTC. It encodes CASGLVRGGLAGGKSYNEQFF.

The chain has TRBV9 and TRBJ2-7; possibly TRBD1 or TRBD2 for D (5 bases each). The germline V gene encodes CDR1 SGDLS and CDR2 YYNGEE. With 2 bases removed from V and 2 bases from J, the gap between germline ends came to 11 bases. This CDR3 contains 14 residues. The CDR3 here is CASSVGDRPYEQYF. In nucleotides, the CDR3 is TGTGCCAGCAGCGTCGGGGACCGTCCCTACGAGCAGTACTTC. The entire variable domain, with the rest obtained from reference TRBV9 and TRBJ2-7, is as follows: DSGVTQTPKHLITATGQRVTLRCSPRSGDLSVYWYQQSLDQGLQFLIQYYNGEERAKGNILERFSAQQFPDLHSELNLSSLELGDSALYFCASSVGDRPYEQYFGPGTRLTVT.

This clone was counted a single time. An end of the junction does not agree with germline; a read error may underlie this. The chain is built from TRBV7-3 and TRBJ2-7; 9 positions match TRBD2. CDR3 length: 14 residues. Germline lookup yields CDR1 SGHTA and CDR2 FQGTGA. The CDR3 sequence: CASSAGLASNEQYF. DNA for the CDR3: TGTGCCAGCAGCGCGGGACTAGCCTCCAACGAGCAGTACTTC.

The chain employs TRBV27 and TRBJ2-1; D gene unclear. Per the germline V gene, CDR1 is MNHEY and CDR2 is SMNVEV (reference sequence). V lost 4 bases and J lost 5, with 21 bases in between. This CDR3 spans 17 amino acids. CDR3 residues: CASSSPAKDGLNNEQFF. The CDR3 bases are TGTGCCAGCAGTTCTCCGGCCAAGGATGGGTTAAACAATGAGCAGTTCTTC.

This chain links TRBV29-1 with TRBJ2-3; 10 positions agree with TRBD1. The CDR3 consists of 14 residues. Per germline, CDR1 SQVTM and CDR2 ANQGSEA. The V gene end was trimmed by 3 bases and the J gene end by 6 bases; junction bases not matched to a gene: 6. Written as DNA, the CDR3 is TGCAGCGTTGATCACCGACAGGGGGCCGATACGCAGTATTTT. This translates into CSVDHRQGADTQYF.